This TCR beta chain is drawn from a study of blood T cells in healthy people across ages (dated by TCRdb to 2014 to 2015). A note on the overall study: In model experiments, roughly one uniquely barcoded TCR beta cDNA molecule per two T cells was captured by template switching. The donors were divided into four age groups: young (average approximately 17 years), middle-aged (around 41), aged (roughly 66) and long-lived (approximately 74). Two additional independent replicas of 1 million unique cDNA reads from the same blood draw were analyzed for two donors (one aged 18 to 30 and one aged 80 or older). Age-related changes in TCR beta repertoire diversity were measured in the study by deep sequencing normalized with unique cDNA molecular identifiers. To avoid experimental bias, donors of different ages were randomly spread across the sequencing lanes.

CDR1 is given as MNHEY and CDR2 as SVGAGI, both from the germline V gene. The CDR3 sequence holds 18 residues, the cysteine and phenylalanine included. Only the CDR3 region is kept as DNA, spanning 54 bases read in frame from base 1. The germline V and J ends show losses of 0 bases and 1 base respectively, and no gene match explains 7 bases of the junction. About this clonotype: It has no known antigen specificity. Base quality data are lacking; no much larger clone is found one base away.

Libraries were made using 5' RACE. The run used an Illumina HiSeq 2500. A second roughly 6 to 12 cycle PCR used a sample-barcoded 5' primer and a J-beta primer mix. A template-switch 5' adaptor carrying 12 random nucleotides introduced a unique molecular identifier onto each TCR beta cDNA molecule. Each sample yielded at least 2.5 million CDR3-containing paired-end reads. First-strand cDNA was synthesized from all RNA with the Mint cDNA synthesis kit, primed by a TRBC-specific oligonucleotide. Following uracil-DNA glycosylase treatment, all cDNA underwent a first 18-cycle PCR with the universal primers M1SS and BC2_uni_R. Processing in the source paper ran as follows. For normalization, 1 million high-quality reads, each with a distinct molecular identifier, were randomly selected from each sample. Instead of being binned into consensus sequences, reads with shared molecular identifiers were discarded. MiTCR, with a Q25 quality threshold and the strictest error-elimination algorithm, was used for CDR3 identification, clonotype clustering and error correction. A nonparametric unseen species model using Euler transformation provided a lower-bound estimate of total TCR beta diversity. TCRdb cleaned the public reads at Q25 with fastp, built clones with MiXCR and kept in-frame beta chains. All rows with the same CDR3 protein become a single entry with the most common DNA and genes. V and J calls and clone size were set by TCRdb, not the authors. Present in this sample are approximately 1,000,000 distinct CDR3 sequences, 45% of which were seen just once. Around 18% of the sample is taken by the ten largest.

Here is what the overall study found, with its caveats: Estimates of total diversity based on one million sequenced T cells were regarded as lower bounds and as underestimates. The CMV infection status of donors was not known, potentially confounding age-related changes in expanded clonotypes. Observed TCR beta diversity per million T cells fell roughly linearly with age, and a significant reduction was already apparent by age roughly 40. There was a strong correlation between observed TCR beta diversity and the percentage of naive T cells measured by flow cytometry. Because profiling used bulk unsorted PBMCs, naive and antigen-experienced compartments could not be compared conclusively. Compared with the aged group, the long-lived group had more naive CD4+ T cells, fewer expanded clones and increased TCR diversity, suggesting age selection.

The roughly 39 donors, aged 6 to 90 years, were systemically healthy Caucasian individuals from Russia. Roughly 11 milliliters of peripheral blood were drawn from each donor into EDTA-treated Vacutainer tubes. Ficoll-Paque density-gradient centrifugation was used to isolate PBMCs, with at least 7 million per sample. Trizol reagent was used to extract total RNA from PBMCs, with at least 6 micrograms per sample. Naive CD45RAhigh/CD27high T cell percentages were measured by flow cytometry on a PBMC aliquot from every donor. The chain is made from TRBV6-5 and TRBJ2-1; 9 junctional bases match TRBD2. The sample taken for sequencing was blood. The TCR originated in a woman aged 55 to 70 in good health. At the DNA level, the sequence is TGTGCCAGCAGTTACTCAGCGGGAGGCTTACGATCCTACAATGAGCAGTTCTTC. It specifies CASSYSAGGLRSYNEQFF.